One sample yielded the 20 T cell receptor beta chains listed below, sequenced in a study of blood T cells in healthy people across ages. PCR was performed a second time for roughly 7 to 11 cycles using a sample-barcoded 5' primer and a J-beta primer mix. Using its own MiXCR run on the 5' RACE reads, TCRdb lists one record per CDR3 protein. The data hold hundreds of thousands of distinct CDR3 sequences, with 20% to 30% observed a single time. This sample also belongs to another study, concerning T cells of mothers and their children.

Sample: blood. The receptors here all came from a boy between 10 and 17 years old in good health.

The genes are TRBV28 and TRBJ1-5; D gene uncertain. Germline V lookup: CDR1 MDHEN, CDR2 SYDVKM. Trimming shortened V by 1 base and J by 6 bases, and 7 bases separated the two germline ends. The CDR3 is made up of 13 amino acids. The CDR3 DNA is TGTGCCAGCAGTTTATTTCGGGGTCAGCCCCAGCATTTT. This sequence encodes CASSLFRGQPQHF.

This clonotype showed up just a few times. The chain uses TRBV3-1 and TRBJ2-6, with TRBD1 as a possible D gene (6 bases). Trimming pared 4 bases from V and 0 bases from J, leaving 10 bases between. Germline V gene sequence: CDR1 LGHDT, CDR2 YNNKEL (reference sequence). The CDR3 extends over 16 amino acids. The CDR3 DNA is TGTGCCAGCAGCCTGGACAGCCTCTCTGGGGCCAACGTCCTGACTTTC. It translates to CASSLDSLSGANVLTF.

This rearrangement joins TRBV13 to TRBJ2-4; D possibly corresponds to TRBD2 (5 bases). The V and J ends lost 5 bases and 7 bases respectively, with 12 bases between them. The CDR3 is made up of 13 amino acids. Germline V lookup: CDR1 PRHDT, CDR2 FYEKMQ (reference sequence). CDR3 in DNA: TGTGCCAGCAGCCGGCCGGGAACGAACATTCAGTACTTC. Translation: CASSRPGTNIQYF. Filled out from reference TRBV13 and TRBJ2-4, the complete variable domain reads AAGVIQSPRHLIKEKRETATLKCYPIPRHDTVYWYQQGPGQDPQFLISFYEKMQSDKGSIPDRFSAQQFSDYHSELNMSSLELGDSALYFCASSRPGTNIQYFGAGTRLSVL.

This clonotype has only a few counts. The chain links TRBV20-1 to TRBJ1-4; D is undetermined. The CDR3 is made up of 12 amino acids. V lost 5 bases and J 5 bases, leaving 9 bases between the germline ends. Germline V gives CDR1 DFQATT, CDR2 SNEGSKA (reference sequence). This CDR3 reads CSALDGNEKLFF. Written as DNA, the CDR3 is TGCAGTGCTCTAGACGGGAATGAAAAACTGTTTTTT.

The chain carries TRBV7-9 and TRBJ1-3; 10 bases map to TRBD1. Germline V lookup: CDR1 SEHNR, CDR2 FQNEAQ (reference sequence). The V segment lost 4 bases and the J segment 4 bases; nucleotides outside the gene matches: 13. The CDR3 runs to 18 residues. CDR3 in DNA: TGTGCCAGCAGCTCAATACCGGGACAGGGGTTCGGCGGAAACACCATATATTTT. Its translation is CASSSIPGQGFGGNTIYF.

The genes are TRBV19 and TRBJ2-5; tentative D call: TRBD2 (5 bases). CDR1 is LNHDA, CDR2 SQIVND, per germline (reference sequence). Trimming pared 3 bases from V and 4 bases from J, leaving 18 bases between. This CDR3 is built from 16 residues. The CDR3 loop reads CASSIRTGMGLETQYF. The CDR3 DNA is TGTGCCAGTAGTATTAGAACGGGGATGGGGTTAGAGACCCAGTACTTC.

The chain employs TRBV28 and TRBJ2-7; the match to TRBD2 covers 14 bases. The DNA end lines up better with TRBJ2-1; the J call may be wrong. CDR3 length equals 15 residues. CDR1 is MDHEN and CDR2 is SYDVKM in the germline V gene. CDR3 sequence reads: CASRLRTSGRNEQFF. CDR3 coding DNA: TGTGCCAGCAGACTACGGACTAGCGGGAGGAATGAGCAGTTCTTC.

This sequence joins TRBV28 and TRBJ1-4; 7 nucleotides match TRBD1. This CDR3 has 14 amino acids. V shed 5 bases, J shed 8 bases, and the junction held 8 bases outside the gene matches. Germline-derived CDR1 and CDR2 are MDHEN and SYDVKM. CDR3 DNA: TGTGCCAGCAGTCCGGGACAGTTAAGGGAAAAACTGTTTTTT. It yields the protein CASSPGQLREKLFF.

This clonotype occurred a few times. The gene calls are TRBV7-9 and TRBJ2-5, with TRBD1 as a possible D gene (6 bases). The CDR3 is 14 residues long. V lost 5 bases, J lost 4 bases, and 14 bases lay in between. The germline V gene encodes CDR1 SEHNR and CDR2 FQNEAQ (reference sequence). This CDR3 is CASSARGNAETQYF. The CDR3 DNA reads as TGTGCCAGCAGCGCTAGGGGGAACGCAGAGACCCAGTACTTC.

The rearrangement joins TRBV6-2 or TRBV6-3 to TRBJ2-1, with TRBD1 as a possible D gene (5 bases). Germline CDR1 reads MNHEY; CDR2 reads SVGEGT. The CDR3 spans 13 residues. Trimming took off 7 bases at V and 7 bases at J, with 14 bases between the two ends. The CDR3 DNA is TGTGCCAGCACCCCCAACCAGGGAAATGAGCAGTTCTTC. Encoded protein: CASTPNQGNEQFF.

As to this clonotype: Its ends do not fully match the called genes, so a read error is possible. V gene TRBV20-1 combines with J gene TRBJ2-4; D perhaps matches TRBD2 (6 bases). The CDR3 runs to 16 residues. In germline, CDR1 is DFQATT, CDR2 SNEGSKA (reference sequence). The CDR3, as DNA: TGTAGTGCTAGAGATCGTCGGGACTTGATAGTGGACATTCAGTACTTC. As protein: CSARDRRDLIVDIQYF.

The rearrangement links TRBV7-2 to TRBJ1-2; D not resolved. The CDR3 is 16 amino acids. Germline assignment: CDR1 SGHTA and CDR2 FQGNSA. With 5 bases removed from V and 7 bases from J, the gap between germline ends came to 23 bases. The CDR3 nucleotides are TGTGCCAGCAGCATCAAGGCCATTTTAGGTCCTGGTGGCTACACCTTC. Its protein is CASSIKAILGPGGYTF.

This sequence joins TRBV10-3 and TRBJ2-3, with a possible D match to TRBD1 (7 bases). The CDR3 is made up of 13 amino acids. V lost 11 bases, J lost 0 bases, and 12 bases lay in between. Germline values: CDR1 ENHRY, CDR2 SYGVKD. CDR3: CAARGESTDTQYF. The CDR3, as DNA: TGTGCCGCCAGGGGGGAGAGCACAGATACGCAGTATTTT.

Turning to this clonotype: One end of the junction is discordant with germline, which a read error may explain. The J gene is TRBJ2-1, the V gene TRBV20-1; D may be TRBD2 (6 bases). CDR3 length: 16 residues. Germline V gene lookup returns CDR1 DFQATT and CDR2 SNEGSKA (reference sequence). CDR3 protein: CSAPQRGISSYNEQFF. The CDR3 region has the DNA TGCAGTGCTCCCCAGCGCGGGATAAGCTCCTACAATGAACAGTTCTTC.

This clonotype was counted a few times. V and J are TRBV7-2 and TRBJ2-7; D not resolved. Trimming removed 4 bases from V and 3 bases from J, with 19 bases in between. The CDR3 length is 16 residues. Germline V gene lookup returns CDR1 SGHTA and CDR2 FQGNSA. In nucleotides, the CDR3 is TGTGCCAGCAGCTCCGGCCCTCCCCGAGCAGGCTACGAGCAGTACTTC. Protein sequence: CASSSGPPRAGYEQYF.

J is TRBJ1-5 and V is TRBV20-1; possibly TRBD1 for D (6 bases). This CDR3 region has 13 residues. Trimming removed 6 bases at V and 9 bases at J, with 18 bases between. From germline, CDR1 is DFQATT and CDR2 SNEGSKA (reference sequence). CDR3 sequence: CSAGTPGERPQHF. The CDR3 region has the DNA TGCAGTGCCGGGACACCCGGAGAAAGGCCCCAGCATTTT.

The rearrangement joins TRBV7-9 to TRBJ2-3; tentatively, D is TRBD2 (6 bases). Trimming took off 4 bases at V and 2 bases at J, with 16 bases between the two ends. The CDR3 loop spans 16 amino acids. Germline CDR1 is SEHNR and CDR2 is FQNEAQ (reference sequence). CDR3 in DNA: TGTGCCAGCAGCTACGGGCGTGGCGGGATCACAGATACGCAGTATTTT. It yields the protein CASSYGRGGITDTQYF.

The chain uses TRBV4-3 and TRBJ1-4; a possible D gene is TRBD1 (6 bases). The V gene lost 0 bases and the J gene lost 8 bases, with 13 bases spanning the gap. Germline V gives CDR1 LGHNA, CDR2 YSLEER. The CDR3 is made up of 15 amino acids. The CDR3 DNA reads as TGCGCCAGCAGCCAAGACCGGGGGCTCTTGGAAAAACTGTTTTTT. The encoded protein is CASSQDRGLLEKLFF.

The J gene is TRBJ2-1, the V gene TRBV6-6; D is unresolved. Judging by the DNA end, TRBJ2-5 fits better; the J call may be wrong. The CDR3 length is 15 residues. CDR1 is MNHNY and CDR2 is SVGAGI in the germline V gene (reference sequence). DNA of the CDR3: TGTGCCAGCAGTTACTCGAGAGAAGTCCAAGAGACCCAGTACTTC. Residues: CASSYSREVQETQYF.

This chain uses TRBV7-9 with TRBJ2-5; D ambiguous. V lost 2 bases and J 3 bases, leaving 13 bases between the germline ends. Germline assignment: CDR1 SEHNR and CDR2 FQNEAQ (reference sequence). The CDR3 runs to 15 residues. The CDR3 spells CASSLLLNGKETQYF. The CDR3 DNA is TGTGCCAGCAGCTTACTTTTGAACGGAAAAGAGACCCAGTACTTC.